This T cell receptor beta chain was recovered during a study of monozygotic twins with inflammatory bowel disease. Overall study results and limits: The co-twins with IBD showed lower TCRbeta diversity (inverse Simpson) than their healthy siblings. The authors found no support for a single strong IBD-associated signal or clonotype. Especially where disease activity was present, IBD patients had fewer clonotypes in common with others than healthy twins did.

For this clonotype: The antigen is unknown.

TCRdb re-called the 5' RACE reads and catalogs CDR3 proteins one per entry, DNA excluded. The sample holds tens of thousands of distinct CDR3 sequences. This TCR derives from a human donor with ulcerative colitis or Crohn's disease, or a healthy co-twin of an affected twin (not recorded which). Sequenced material: blood.

The CDR3 region is CSARDLQGYSYEQYF. The rearrangement joins TRBV20-1 to TRBJ2-7; TCRdb selects TRBD1, and the lack of DNA leaves this call unchecked. The CDR3 is 15 amino acids. CDR1 and CDR2 from the germline V gene are DFQATT and SNEGSKA (reference sequence).